This T cell receptor (beta chain) was observed in a study of lung T cells in sarcoidosis with Löfgren's syndrome. This CDR3 is built from 16 residues. Germline values: CDR1 SGHAT, CDR2 FQNNGV. Using its own MiXCR run on the reads, TCRdb lists one record per CDR3 protein. The sample shows roughly 63,000 distinct CDR3 sequences, 21% of them seen only once. Notes on this clonotype: This may be a read error, as it is one base from a much larger clone.

The chain links TRBV11-2 to TRBJ2-5, with TRBD1 matching 8 bases. The sample was CD4+ T cells from PBMCs. This receptor was identified in a human donor with sarcoidosis (Löfgren's syndrome or another form), or a control subject (not recorded which). The CDR3, as DNA: TGTGCCGGCAGCTTATTGGACAGGGCGATCCAAGAGACCCAGTACTTC. As protein: CAGSLLDRAIQETQYF.